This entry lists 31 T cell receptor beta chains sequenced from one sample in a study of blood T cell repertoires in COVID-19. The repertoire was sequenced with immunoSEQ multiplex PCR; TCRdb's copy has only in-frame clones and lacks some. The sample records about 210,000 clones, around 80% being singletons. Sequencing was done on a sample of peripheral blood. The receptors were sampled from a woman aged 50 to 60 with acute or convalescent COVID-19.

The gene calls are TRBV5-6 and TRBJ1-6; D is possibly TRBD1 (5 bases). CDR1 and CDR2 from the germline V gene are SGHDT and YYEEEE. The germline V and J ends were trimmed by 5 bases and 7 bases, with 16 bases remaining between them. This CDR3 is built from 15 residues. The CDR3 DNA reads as TGTGCCAGCAGTTACCTCCCGACAGCAAATTCACCCCTCCACTTT. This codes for CASSYLPTANSPLHF.

CDR3 coding DNA: TGTGCCAGCAGTTTCCAAGCTAGCGGCCTGTACAATGAGCAGTTCTTC. It codes for CASSFQASGLYNEQFF. The chain has TRBV27 and TRBJ2-1; TRBD2 aligns across 7 bases. The CDR3 runs to 16 residues. Per the germline V gene, CDR1 is MNHEY and CDR2 is SMNVEV (reference sequence). V trimming: 3 bases; J trimming: 4 bases; junction bases outside the gene matches: 9.

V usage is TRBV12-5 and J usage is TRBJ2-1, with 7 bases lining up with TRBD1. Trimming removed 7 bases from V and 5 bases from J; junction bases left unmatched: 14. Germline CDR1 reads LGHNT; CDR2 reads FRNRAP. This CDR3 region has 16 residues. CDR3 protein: CASVPTGTANHNEQFF. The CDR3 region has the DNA TGTGCTAGTGTACCAACCGGGACAGCTAACCACAATGAGCAGTTCTTC.

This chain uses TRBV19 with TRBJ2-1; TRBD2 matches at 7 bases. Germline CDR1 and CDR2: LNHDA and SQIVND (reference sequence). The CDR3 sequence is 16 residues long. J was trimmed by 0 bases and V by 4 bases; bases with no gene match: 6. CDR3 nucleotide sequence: TGTGCCAGTAGTACCCCCGGGAGGACCTCCTACAATGAGCAGTTCTTC. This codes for CASSTPGRTSYNEQFF.

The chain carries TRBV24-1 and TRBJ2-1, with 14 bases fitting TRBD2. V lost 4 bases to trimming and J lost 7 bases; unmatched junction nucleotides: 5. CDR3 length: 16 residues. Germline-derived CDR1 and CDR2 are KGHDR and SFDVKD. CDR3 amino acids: CATSDAGLAGENEQFF. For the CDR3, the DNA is TGTGCCACCAGTGACGCGGGACTAGCGGGAGAGAATGAGCAGTTCTTC.

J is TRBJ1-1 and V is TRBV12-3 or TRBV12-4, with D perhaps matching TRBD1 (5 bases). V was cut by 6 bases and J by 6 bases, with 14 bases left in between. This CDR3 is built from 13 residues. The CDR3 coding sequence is TGTGCCAGCAGCGCAGCAGGGAAGCCTGAAGCTTTCTTT. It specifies CASSAAGKPEAFF.

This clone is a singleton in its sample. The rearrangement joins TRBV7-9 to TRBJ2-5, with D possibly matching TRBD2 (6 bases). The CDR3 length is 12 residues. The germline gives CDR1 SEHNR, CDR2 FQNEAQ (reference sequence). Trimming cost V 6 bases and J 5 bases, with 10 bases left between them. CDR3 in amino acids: CASRGRGETQYF. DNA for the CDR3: TGTGCCAGCAGAGGTCGGGGGGAGACCCAGTACTTC. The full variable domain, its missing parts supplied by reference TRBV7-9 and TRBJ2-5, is DTGVSQNPRHKITKRGQNVTFRCDPISEHNRLYWYRQTLGQGPEFLTYFQNEAQLEKSRLLSDRFSAERPKGSFSTLEIQRTEQGDSAMYLCASRGRGETQYFGPGTRLLVL.

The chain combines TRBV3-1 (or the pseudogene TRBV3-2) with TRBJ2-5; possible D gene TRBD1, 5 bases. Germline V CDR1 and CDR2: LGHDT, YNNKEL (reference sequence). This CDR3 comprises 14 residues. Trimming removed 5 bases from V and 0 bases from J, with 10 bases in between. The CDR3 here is CASSFRQYQETQYF. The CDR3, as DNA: TGTGCCAGCAGCTTTCGACAGTACCAAGAGACCCAGTACTTC.

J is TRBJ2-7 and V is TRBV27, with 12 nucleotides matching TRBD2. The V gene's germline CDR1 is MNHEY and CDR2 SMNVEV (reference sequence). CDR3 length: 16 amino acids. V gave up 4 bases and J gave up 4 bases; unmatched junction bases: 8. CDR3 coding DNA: TGTGCCAGCAGTTCACAGACTAGCGGGAGAAGATACGAGCAGTACTTC. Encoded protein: CASSSQTSGRRYEQYF.

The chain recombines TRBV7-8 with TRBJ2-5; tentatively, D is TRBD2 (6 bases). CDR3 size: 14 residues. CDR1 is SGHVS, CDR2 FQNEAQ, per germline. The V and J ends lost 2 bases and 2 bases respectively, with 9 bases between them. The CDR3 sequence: CASSLRGNQETQYF. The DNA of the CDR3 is TGTGCCAGCAGCTTACGGGGGAATCAAGAGACCCAGTACTTC. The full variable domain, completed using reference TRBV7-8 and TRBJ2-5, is GAGVSQSPRYKVAKRGQDVALRCDPISGHVSLFWYQQALGQGPEFLTYFQNEAQLDKSGLPSDRFFAERPEGSVSTLKIQRTQQEDSAVYLCASSLRGNQETQYFGPGTRLLVL.

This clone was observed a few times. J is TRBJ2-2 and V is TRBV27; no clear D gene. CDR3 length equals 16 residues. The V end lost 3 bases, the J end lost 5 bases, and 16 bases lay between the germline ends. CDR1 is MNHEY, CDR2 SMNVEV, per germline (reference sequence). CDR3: CASSFEFSQATGELFF. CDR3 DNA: TGTGCCAGCAGTTTTGAATTTAGTCAGGCGACCGGGGAGCTGTTTTTT.

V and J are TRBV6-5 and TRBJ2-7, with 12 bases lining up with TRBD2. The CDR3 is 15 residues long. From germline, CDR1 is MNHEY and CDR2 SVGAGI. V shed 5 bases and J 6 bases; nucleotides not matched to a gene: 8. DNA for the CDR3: TGTGCCAGCAGTCCGACTAGCGGGAGATGGGTCGAGCAGTACTTC. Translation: CASSPTSGRWVEQYF.

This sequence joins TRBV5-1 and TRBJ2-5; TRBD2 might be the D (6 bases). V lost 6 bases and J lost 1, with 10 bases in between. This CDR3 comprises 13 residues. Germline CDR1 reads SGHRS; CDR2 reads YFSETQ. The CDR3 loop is CASNVGGQETQYF. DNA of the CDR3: TGCGCCAGCAACGTGGGGGGCCAAGAGACCCAGTACTTC.

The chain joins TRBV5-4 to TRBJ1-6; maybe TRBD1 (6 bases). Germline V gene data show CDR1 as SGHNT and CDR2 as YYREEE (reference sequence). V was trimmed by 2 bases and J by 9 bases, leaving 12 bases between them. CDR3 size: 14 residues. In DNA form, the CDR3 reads TGTGCCAGCAGCTTCGGGGGGGCCGGTTCACCCCTCCACTTT. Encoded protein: CASSFGGAGSPLHF.

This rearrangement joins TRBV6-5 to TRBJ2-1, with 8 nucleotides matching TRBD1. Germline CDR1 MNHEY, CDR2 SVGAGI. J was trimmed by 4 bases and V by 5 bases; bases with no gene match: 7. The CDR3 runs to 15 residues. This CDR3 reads CASSKPGQAYNEQFF. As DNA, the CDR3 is TGTGCCAGCAGTAAACCGGGACAGGCTTACAATGAGCAGTTCTTC.

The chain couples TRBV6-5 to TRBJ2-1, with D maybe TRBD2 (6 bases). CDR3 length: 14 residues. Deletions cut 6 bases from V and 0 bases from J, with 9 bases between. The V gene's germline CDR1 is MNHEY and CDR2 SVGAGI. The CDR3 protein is CASSSGSSYNEQFF. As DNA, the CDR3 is TGTGCCAGCAGCTCCGGGAGCTCCTACAATGAGCAGTTCTTC.

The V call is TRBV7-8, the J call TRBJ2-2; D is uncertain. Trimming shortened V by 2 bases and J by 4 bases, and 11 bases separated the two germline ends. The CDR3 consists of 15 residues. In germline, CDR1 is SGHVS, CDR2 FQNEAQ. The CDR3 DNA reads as TGTGCCAGCAGCTTAAGGAGAACGGGCACCGGGGAGCTGTTTTTT. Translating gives CASSLRRTGTGELFF.

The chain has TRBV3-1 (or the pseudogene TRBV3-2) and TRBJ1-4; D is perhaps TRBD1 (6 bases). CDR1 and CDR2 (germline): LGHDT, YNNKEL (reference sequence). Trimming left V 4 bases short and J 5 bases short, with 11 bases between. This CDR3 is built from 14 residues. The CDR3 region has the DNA TGTGCCAGCAGCCTCCGGACAGCCAATGAAAAACTGTTTTTT. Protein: CASSLRTANEKLFF.

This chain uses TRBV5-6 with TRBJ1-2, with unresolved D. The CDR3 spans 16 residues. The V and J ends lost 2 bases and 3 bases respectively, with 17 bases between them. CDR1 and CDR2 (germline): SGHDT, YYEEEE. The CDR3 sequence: CASSFVGEQRDYGYTF. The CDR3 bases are TGTGCCAGCAGCTTCGTCGGGGAACAGCGGGACTATGGCTACACCTTC.

DNA of the CDR3: TGTGCCAGCAGGCCCTTGACAGTTTCTGAAGCTTTCTTT. Translated: CASRPLTVSEAFF. The genes are TRBV6-5 and TRBJ1-1; TRBD1 might be the D (5 bases). CDR1 and CDR2 (germline): MNHEY, SVGAGI. Trimming took off 6 bases at V and 6 bases at J, with 14 bases between the two ends. There are 13 residues in the CDR3.

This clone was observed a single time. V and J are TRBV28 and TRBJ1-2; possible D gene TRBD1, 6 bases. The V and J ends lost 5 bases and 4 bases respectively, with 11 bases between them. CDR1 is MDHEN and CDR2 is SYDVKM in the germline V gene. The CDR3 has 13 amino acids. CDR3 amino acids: CASSPQGIYGYTF. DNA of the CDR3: TGTGCCAGCAGTCCCCAGGGGATCTATGGCTACACCTTC.

The CDR3 loop reads CASSKVCTGEETQYF. The CDR3, as DNA: TGTGCCAGCAGCAAAGTTTGCACAGGGGAGGAGACCCAGTACTTC. The chain joins TRBV21-1 to TRBJ2-5; the D call in the table, TRBD1, was not verified against the DNA. TRBV21-1 is a recognized pseudogene. There are 15 residues in the CDR3.

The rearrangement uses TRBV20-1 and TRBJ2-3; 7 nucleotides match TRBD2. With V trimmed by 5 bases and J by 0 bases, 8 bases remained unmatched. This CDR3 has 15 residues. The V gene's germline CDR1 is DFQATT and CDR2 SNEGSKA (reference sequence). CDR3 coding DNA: TGCAGTGCTCGTGGGGGGGGGACTAGCACAGATACGCAGTATTTT. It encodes CSARGGGTSTDTQYF.

This chain's CDR3 is CASSFSQGFEAFF. CDR3 nucleotides: TGTGCCAGCAGTTTTTCCCAGGGATTTGAAGCTTTCTTT. The rearrangement links TRBV27 to TRBJ1-1, with D perhaps TRBD1 (5 bases). The CDR3 extends over 13 amino acids. Germline V gene sequence: CDR1 MNHEY, CDR2 SMNVEV (reference sequence). Trimming cost V 3 bases and J 7 bases, with 12 bases left between them.

CDR3 bases: TGTGCCAGCAGCTTAACTGCGGCGGGAGGGACGCAGTATTTT. Its protein product is CASSLTAAGGTQYF. The V gene is TRBV7-3, the J gene TRBJ2-3; 9 positions agree with TRBD2. The CDR3 has 14 residues. J lost 9 bases, V lost 0 bases, and 4 bases had no gene match. The germline V gene encodes CDR1 SGHTA and CDR2 FQGTGA.

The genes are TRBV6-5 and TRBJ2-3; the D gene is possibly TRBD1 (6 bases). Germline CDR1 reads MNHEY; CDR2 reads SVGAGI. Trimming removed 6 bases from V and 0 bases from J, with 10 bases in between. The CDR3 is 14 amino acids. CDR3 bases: TGTGCCAGCAGGACAGGACAGAGCACAGATACGCAGTATTTT. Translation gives CASRTGQSTDTQYF.

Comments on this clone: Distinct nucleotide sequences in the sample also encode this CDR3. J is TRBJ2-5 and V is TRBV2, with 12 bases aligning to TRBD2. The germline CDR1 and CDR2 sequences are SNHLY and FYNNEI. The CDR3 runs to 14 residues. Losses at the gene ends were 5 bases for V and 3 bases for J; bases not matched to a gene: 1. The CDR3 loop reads CASSRTSGKETQYF. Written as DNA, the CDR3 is TGTGCCAGCAGTAGGACTAGCGGGAAAGAGACCCAGTACTTC.

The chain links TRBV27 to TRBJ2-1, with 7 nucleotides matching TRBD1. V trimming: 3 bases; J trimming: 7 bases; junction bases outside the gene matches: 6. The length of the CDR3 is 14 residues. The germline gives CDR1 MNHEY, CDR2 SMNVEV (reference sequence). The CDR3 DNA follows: TGTGCCAGCAGTTTCCGGGACAGCAAGAATGAGCAGTTCTTC. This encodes CASSFRDSKNEQFF.

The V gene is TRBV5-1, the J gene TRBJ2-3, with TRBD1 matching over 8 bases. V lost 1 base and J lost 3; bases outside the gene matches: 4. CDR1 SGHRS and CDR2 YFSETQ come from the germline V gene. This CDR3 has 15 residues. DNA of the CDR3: TGCGCCAGCAGCTTGTGGACAGGGCAAACAGATACGCAGTATTTT. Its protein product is CASSLWTGQTDTQYF.

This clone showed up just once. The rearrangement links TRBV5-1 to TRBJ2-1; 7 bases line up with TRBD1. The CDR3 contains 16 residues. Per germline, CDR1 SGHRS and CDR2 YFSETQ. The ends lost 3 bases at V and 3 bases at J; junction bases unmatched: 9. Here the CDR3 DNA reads TGCGCCAGCAGCTCCTCAGGGACAGATGTCTACAATGAGCAGTTCTTC. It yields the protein CASSSSGTDVYNEQFF.

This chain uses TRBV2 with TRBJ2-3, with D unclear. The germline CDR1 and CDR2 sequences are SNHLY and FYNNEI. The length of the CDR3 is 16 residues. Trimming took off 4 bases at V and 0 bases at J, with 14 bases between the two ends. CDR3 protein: CASSAVAGPSTDTQYF. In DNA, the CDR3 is TGTGCCAGCAGTGCCGTGGCAGGTCCGAGCACAGATACGCAGTATTTT.